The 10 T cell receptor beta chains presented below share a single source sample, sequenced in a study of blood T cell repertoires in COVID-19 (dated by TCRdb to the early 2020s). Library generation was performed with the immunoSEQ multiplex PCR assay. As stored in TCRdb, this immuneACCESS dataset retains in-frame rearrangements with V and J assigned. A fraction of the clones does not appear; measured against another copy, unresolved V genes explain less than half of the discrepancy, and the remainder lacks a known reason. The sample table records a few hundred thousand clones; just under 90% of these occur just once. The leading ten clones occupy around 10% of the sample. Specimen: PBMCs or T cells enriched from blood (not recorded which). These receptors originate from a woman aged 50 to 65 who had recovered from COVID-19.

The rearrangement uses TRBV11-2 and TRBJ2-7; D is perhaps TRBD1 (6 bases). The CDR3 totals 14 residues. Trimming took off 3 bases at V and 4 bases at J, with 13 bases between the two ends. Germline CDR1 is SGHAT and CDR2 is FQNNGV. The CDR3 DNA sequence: TGTGCCAGCAGCTTCACAGGGCCCCTTTACGAGCAGTACTTC. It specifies CASSFTGPLYEQYF. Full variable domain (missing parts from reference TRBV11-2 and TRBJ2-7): EAGVAQSPRYKIIEKRQSVAFWCNPISGHATLYWYQQILGQGPKLLIQFQNNGVVDDSQLPKDRFSAERLKGVDSTLKIQPAKLEDSAVYLCASSFTGPLYEQYFGPGTRLTVT.

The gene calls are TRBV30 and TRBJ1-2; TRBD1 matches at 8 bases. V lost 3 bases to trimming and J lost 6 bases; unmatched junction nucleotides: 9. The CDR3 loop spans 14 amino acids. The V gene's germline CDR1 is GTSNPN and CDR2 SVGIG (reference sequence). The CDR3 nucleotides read TGTGCCTGGAGATCGGGACAGGCTTGGGATGGCTACACCTTC. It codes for CAWRSGQAWDGYTF.

The CDR3 sequence is CASSPMGGAKRTQYF. The DNA for the CDR3 is TGTGCCAGCAGTCCCATGGGGGGGGCCAAGAGAACCCAGTACTTC. The chain has TRBV7-9 and TRBJ2-5; D perhaps matches TRBD2 (7 bases). V was clipped by 6 bases and J by 8 bases, with 22 bases between them. This CDR3 comprises 15 residues. Germline CDR1 and CDR2: SEHNR and FQNEAQ (reference sequence).

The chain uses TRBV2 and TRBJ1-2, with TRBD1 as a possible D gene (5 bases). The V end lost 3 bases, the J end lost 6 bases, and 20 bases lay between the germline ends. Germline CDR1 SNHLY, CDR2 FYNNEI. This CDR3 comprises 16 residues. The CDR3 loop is CASSEQGLEGGNGYTF. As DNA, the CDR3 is TGTGCCAGCAGTGAGCAGGGCCTTGAAGGTGGAAATGGCTACACCTTC.

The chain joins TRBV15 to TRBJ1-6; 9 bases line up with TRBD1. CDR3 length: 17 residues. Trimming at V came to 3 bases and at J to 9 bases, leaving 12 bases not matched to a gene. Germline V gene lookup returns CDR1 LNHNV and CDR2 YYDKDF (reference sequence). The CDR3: CATSSSRATGGVSPLHF. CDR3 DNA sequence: TGTGCCACCAGCAGTTCTAGGGCGACAGGGGGAGTTTCACCCCTCCACTTT.

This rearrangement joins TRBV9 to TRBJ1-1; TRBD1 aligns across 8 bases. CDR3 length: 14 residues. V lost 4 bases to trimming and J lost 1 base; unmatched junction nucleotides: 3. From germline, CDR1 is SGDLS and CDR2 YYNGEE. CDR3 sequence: CASSTGQANTEAFF. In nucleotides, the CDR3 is TGTGCCAGCAGCACGGGACAGGCGAACACTGAAGCTTTCTTT. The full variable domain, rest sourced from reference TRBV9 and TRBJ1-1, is DSGVTQTPKHLITATGQRVTLRCSPRSGDLSVYWYQQSLDQGLQFLIQYYNGEERAKGNILERFSAQQFPDLHSELNLSSLELGDSALYFCASSTGQANTEAFFGQGTRLTVV.

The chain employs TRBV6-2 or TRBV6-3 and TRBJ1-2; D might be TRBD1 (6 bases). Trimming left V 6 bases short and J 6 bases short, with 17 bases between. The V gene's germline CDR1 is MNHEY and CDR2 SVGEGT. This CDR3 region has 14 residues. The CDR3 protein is CASSSTTGPDGYTF. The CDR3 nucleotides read TGTGCCAGCAGCTCGACGACAGGACCCGATGGCTACACCTTC.

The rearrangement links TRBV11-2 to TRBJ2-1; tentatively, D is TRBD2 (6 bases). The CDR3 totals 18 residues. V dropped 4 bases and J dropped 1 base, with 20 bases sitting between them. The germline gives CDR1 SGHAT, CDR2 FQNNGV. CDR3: CASSSRDFSLRSYNEQFF. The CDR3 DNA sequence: TGTGCCAGCAGCTCTAGGGACTTCTCTTTACGATCCTACAATGAGCAGTTCTTC.

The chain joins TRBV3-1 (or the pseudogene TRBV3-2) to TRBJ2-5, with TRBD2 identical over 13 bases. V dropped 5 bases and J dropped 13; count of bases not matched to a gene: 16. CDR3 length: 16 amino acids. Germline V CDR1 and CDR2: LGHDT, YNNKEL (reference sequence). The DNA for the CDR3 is TGTGCCAGCAGCAACCAGGGACTAGCGGGGCGGGGGGGCCGGTACTTC. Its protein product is CASSNQGLAGRGGRYF.

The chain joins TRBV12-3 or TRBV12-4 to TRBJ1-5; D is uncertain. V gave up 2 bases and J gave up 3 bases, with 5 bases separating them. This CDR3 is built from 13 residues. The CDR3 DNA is TGTGCCAGCAGTTTACGGGTCAATCAGCCCCAGCATTTT. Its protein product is CASSLRVNQPQHF.